The rows below give T cell receptor beta chains drawn from one sample of a study of shared T cell receptors in the human thymus. Assay: immunoSEQ multiplex PCR; the TCRdb copy retains only in-frame clones and omits some. The sample contains 500,000 to 850,000 clones, over 75% of which appear only once. These data were likewise used in another study, on human thymus T cells.

Sequencing used thymocytes. Receptors originate from a boy in the first two years of life with a congenital heart defect. CDR3s include the opening cysteine and the closing phenylalanine or tryptophan. D genes are given only for firm matches. A clone size is listed for some rows: how often the clone was seen (once, few, many), or a class if it is expanded.

j_call: TRBJ2-7; clone_size: NA; v_call: TRBV6-5; d_call: NA; cdr3_nt: TGTGCCAGCAGTTCCCCCCAGCGGACCCTCTACGAGCAGTACTTC; cdr3_aa: CASSSPQRTLYEQYF
j_call: TRBJ2-1; clone_size: NA; v_call: TRBV6-5; d_call: NA; cdr3_nt: TGTGCCAGCAGTTACGTTGCTAGTACCCACAATGAGCAGTTCTTC; cdr3_aa: CASSYVASTHNEQFF
j_call: TRBJ2-7; clone_size: few; v_call: TRBV19; d_call: NA; cdr3_nt: TGTGCCAGTAGTATAGGAGGGACACCCTCCTACGAGCAGTACTTC; cdr3_aa: CASSIGGTPSYEQYF
j_call: TRBJ2-7; clone_size: NA; v_call: TRBV7-8; d_call: TRBD2; cdr3_nt: TGTGCCAGCAGCTCGCGACTAGCGGGAGGGGTCTACGAGCAGTACTTC; cdr3_aa: CASSSRLAGGVYEQYF
j_call: TRBJ1-5; clone_size: NA; v_call: TRBV15; d_call: NA; cdr3_nt: TGTGCCACCAGAGCCCAACTTTTTGGACAGTATCAGCCCCAGCATTTT; cdr3_aa: CATRAQLFGQYQPQHF
j_call: TRBJ1-5; clone_size: NA; v_call: TRBV4-1; d_call: NA; cdr3_nt: TGCGCCAGCAGCCAAGTGGGAGGGCAGGGCCCTAATCAGCCCCAGCATTTT; cdr3_aa: CASSQVGGQGPNQPQHF
j_call: TRBJ2-1; clone_size: NA; v_call: TRBV29-1; d_call: TRBD2; cdr3_nt: TGCAGCGTTGTTGTGGGGGGGAGGGATGAGCAGTTCTTC; cdr3_aa: CSVVVGGRDEQFF
j_call: TRBJ2-1; clone_size: once; v_call: TRBV9; d_call: NA; cdr3_nt: TGTGCCAGCGGAGCTGAGACAGGAAAGACAGGTGAGCAGTTCTTC; cdr3_aa: CASGAETGKTGEQFF
j_call: TRBJ1-2; clone_size: NA; v_call: TRBV4-3; d_call: NA; cdr3_nt: TGCGCCAGCAGCCAAGCACTCATCAGGTCCAACTATGGCTACACCTTC; cdr3_aa: CASSQALIRSNYGYTF
j_call: TRBJ2-2; clone_size: NA; v_call: TRBV7-9; d_call: NA; cdr3_nt: TGTGCCAGCAGCTTGGCCGTGGGGGGGCGAACCGGGGAGCTGTTTTTT; cdr3_aa: CASSLAVGGRTGELFF
j_call: TRBJ2-5; clone_size: NA; v_call: TRBV7-2; d_call: TRBD2; cdr3_nt: TGTGCCAGCAGCTTCGGTATAGCGGGGGCCAACGAAGAGACCCAGTACTTC; cdr3_aa: CASSFGIAGANEETQYF
j_call: TRBJ2-2; clone_size: NA; v_call: TRBV7-9; d_call: TRBD1; cdr3_nt: TGTGCCAGCAGCTTTGTTATAGGGGGCGGCGACACCGGGGAGCTGTTTTTT; cdr3_aa: CASSFVIGGGDTGELFF
j_call: TRBJ1-1; clone_size: NA; v_call: TRBV28; d_call: TRBD1; cdr3_nt: TGTGCCAGCAGTAGACAGGGTGGAGAAAGGGACACTGAAGCTTTCTTT; cdr3_aa: CASSRQGGERDTEAFF
j_call: TRBJ2-1; clone_size: NA; v_call: TRBV27; d_call: TRBD2; cdr3_nt: TGTGCCAGCAGTTACCCTCCGGTCGGGGGGGATGACAATGAGCAGTTCTTC; cdr3_aa: CASSYPPVGGDDNEQFF
j_call: TRBJ2-3; clone_size: NA; v_call: TRBV7-9; d_call: TRBD2; cdr3_nt: TGTGCCAGCAGCTTGGGGAGTAGCGGGGGGGCCCTAGATACGCAGTATTTT; cdr3_aa: CASSLGSSGGALDTQYF
j_call: TRBJ2-3; clone_size: few; v_call: TRBV28; d_call: NA; cdr3_nt: TGTGCCAGCAGTGCCGCGGTGTCCGGCACAGATACGCAGTATTTT; cdr3_aa: CASSAAVSGTDTQYF
j_call: TRBJ1-2; clone_size: NA; v_call: TRBV10-3; d_call: TRBD1; cdr3_nt: TGTGCCATCAGTGACCCGGGGACAGAGGGATACGATGGCTACACCTTC; cdr3_aa: CAISDPGTEGYDGYTF
j_call: TRBJ2-1; clone_size: NA; v_call: TRBV19; d_call: NA; cdr3_nt: TGTGCCTCTTGCGGGGGCCGTTACAATGAGCAGTTCTTC; cdr3_aa: CASCGGRYNEQFF
j_call: TRBJ2-7; clone_size: NA; v_call: TRBV4-3; d_call: TRBD1; cdr3_nt: TGCGCCAGCAGTCGGGACAGGTCCTACGAGCAGTACTTC; cdr3_aa: CASSRDRSYEQYF
j_call: TRBJ2-1; clone_size: NA; v_call: TRBV6-5; d_call: TRBD1; cdr3_nt: TGTGCCAGCAGACACGGACAGGGGTATGAGCAGTTCTTC; cdr3_aa: CASRHGQGYEQFF
j_call: TRBJ2-7; clone_size: once; v_call: TRBV4-3; d_call: TRBD1; cdr3_nt: TGCGCCAGCAGCCAAGATTTCAGACAGGGGCACCTCAGGTACGAGCAGTACTTC; cdr3_aa: CASSQDFRQGHLRYEQYF
j_call: TRBJ2-7; clone_size: NA; v_call: TRBV7-9; d_call: TRBD2; cdr3_nt: TGTGCCAGCAGTCACGGGGGGAACGAGCAGTACTTC; cdr3_aa: CASSHGGNEQYF
j_call: TRBJ2-7; clone_size: NA; v_call: TRBV28; d_call: TRBD2; cdr3_nt: TGTGCCAGCAGTTTCTCCCAATTACCTAGCGGGAAAACCTACGAGCAGTACTTC; cdr3_aa: CASSFSQLPSGKTYEQYF
j_call: TRBJ1-1; clone_size: NA; v_call: TRBV28; d_call: NA; cdr3_nt: TGTGCCAGCAGTTTAGTCAGGCGGAACACTGAAGCTTTCTTT; cdr3_aa: CASSLVRRNTEAFF
j_call: TRBJ1-6; clone_size: NA; v_call: TRBV27; d_call: NA; cdr3_nt: TGTGCCAGCAGTTCCCCAAGGGGGACCTATAATTCACCCCTCCACTTT; cdr3_aa: CASSSPRGTYNSPLHF
j_call: TRBJ1-2; clone_size: NA; v_call: TRBV6-5; d_call: TRBD1; cdr3_nt: TGTGCCAGCCTACGACAGGGGGAAATTGGCTACACCTTC; cdr3_aa: CASLRQGEIGYTF
j_call: TRBJ2-3; clone_size: NA; v_call: TRBV14; d_call: NA; cdr3_nt: TGTGCCAGCAGCCAAGGACCCAGCGCTCTGCACAAAGCTACGCAGTATTTT; cdr3_aa: CASSQGPSALHKATQYF
j_call: TRBJ1-4; clone_size: NA; v_call: TRBV27; d_call: NA; cdr3_nt: TGTGCCAGCAGTCCGGGTGGTGATGAAAAACTGTTTTTT; cdr3_aa: CASSPGGDEKLFF
j_call: TRBJ1-5; clone_size: NA; v_call: TRBV4-3; d_call: NA; cdr3_nt: TGCGCCAGCAGCCCAGATGGGCAGGACGGGGAGCCCCAGCATTTT; cdr3_aa: CASSPDGQDGEPQHF
j_call: TRBJ1-1; clone_size: once; v_call: TRBV6-5; d_call: TRBD1; cdr3_nt: TGTGCCAGCACAGGGGGCTGGGGAGCTTTCTTT; cdr3_aa: CASTGGWGAFF
j_call: TRBJ1-2; clone_size: NA; v_call: TRBV28; d_call: NA; cdr3_nt: TGTGCCAGCAGTCCTTCCCCAGCTAACTATGGCTACACCTTC; cdr3_aa: CASSPSPANYGYTF
j_call: TRBJ2-1; clone_size: NA; v_call: TRBV4-3; d_call: NA; cdr3_nt: TGCGCCAGCAGCCAAGATCGGGGTCCCATAGAGCAGTTCTTC; cdr3_aa: CASSQDRGPIEQFF
j_call: TRBJ1-2; clone_size: once; v_call: TRBV28; d_call: TRBD1; cdr3_nt: TGTGCCAGCAGTTTACGCCGCCCGACAGGGGCGAACTATGGCTACACCTTC; cdr3_aa: CASSLRRPTGANYGYTF
j_call: TRBJ1-4; clone_size: NA; v_call: TRBV5-8; d_call: NA; cdr3_nt: TGTGCCAGCAGCGATCAAACCCCAGGGGAGTGGGATGAAAAACTGTTTTTT; cdr3_aa: CASSDQTPGEWDEKLFF
j_call: TRBJ2-2; clone_size: NA; v_call: TRBV30; d_call: NA; cdr3_nt: TGTGCCTTGAAGACAGCTAAGAACACCGGGGAGCTGTTTTTT; cdr3_aa: CALKTAKNTGELFF
j_call: TRBJ2-3; clone_size: NA; v_call: TRBV5-4; d_call: NA; cdr3_nt: TGTGCCAGCAGCTTGAGGCAGCACAACAGGGTCACAGATACGCAGTATTTT; cdr3_aa: CASSLRQHNRVTDTQYF
j_call: TRBJ2-1; clone_size: NA; v_call: TRBV10-1; d_call: TRBD2; cdr3_nt: TGCGCCAGCAGTGAGTCTCCGGGAGGGCGGGAGCAGTTCTTC; cdr3_aa: CASSESPGGREQFF
j_call: TRBJ2-3; clone_size: few; v_call: TRBV28; d_call: TRBD2; cdr3_nt: TGTGCCAGCAGTTCTTCTTATTTTGGCGGGAGGGCTGAAGATACGCAGTATTTT; cdr3_aa: CASSSSYFGGRAEDTQYF
j_call: TRBJ2-7; clone_size: NA; v_call: TRBV5-4; d_call: TRBD2; cdr3_nt: TGTGCCAGCAGCTATAGCGGGACCCCCCTCTACGAGCAGTACTTC; cdr3_aa: CASSYSGTPLYEQYF
j_call: TRBJ2-7; clone_size: NA; v_call: TRBV18; d_call: NA; cdr3_nt: TGTGCCAGCTCACCACCGGTGGGGGGTAAGGATTACGAGCAGTACTTC; cdr3_aa: CASSPPVGGKDYEQYF
j_call: TRBJ2-1; clone_size: NA; v_call: TRBV15; d_call: NA; cdr3_nt: TGTGCCACCAGCAGAGCGTCGGTCTACAATGAGCAGTTCTTC; cdr3_aa: CATSRASVYNEQFF
j_call: TRBJ2-7; clone_size: NA; v_call: TRBV28; d_call: TRBD2; cdr3_nt: TGTGCCAGCAGGGACCCAACTAGCGTTAATCCCTACGAGCAGTACTTC; cdr3_aa: CASRDPTSVNPYEQYF
j_call: TRBJ1-5; clone_size: NA; v_call: TRBV19; d_call: NA; cdr3_nt: TGTGCCAGTAGTATCGGCGGGGGCGCGGAAAATCAGCCCCAGCATTTT; cdr3_aa: CASSIGGGAENQPQHF
j_call: TRBJ1-2; clone_size: NA; v_call: TRBV7-3; d_call: TRBD1; cdr3_nt: TGTGCCAGCATCCCGACAGGGATTAACTATGGCTACACCTTC; cdr3_aa: CASIPTGINYGYTF
j_call: TRBJ2-4; clone_size: NA; v_call: TRBV28; d_call: TRBD2; cdr3_nt: TGTGCCAGCACCCATTCGGGTCTAGCGGGAGAGCGTGGGGCCAAAAACATTCAGTACTTC; cdr3_aa: CASTHSGLAGERGAKNIQYF
j_call: TRBJ2-2; clone_size: few; v_call: TRBV10-1; d_call: TRBD1; cdr3_nt: TGCGCCAGCAGTGAGGGTCAGGGGGCGAACACCGGGGAGCTGTTTTTT; cdr3_aa: CASSEGQGANTGELFF
j_call: TRBJ1-5; clone_size: NA; v_call: TRBV15; d_call: NA; cdr3_nt: TGTGCCACCAGCAGAGATGGGAGGGGACGGAGCAATCAGCCCCAGCATTTT; cdr3_aa: CATSRDGRGRSNQPQHF
j_call: TRBJ2-5; clone_size: NA; v_call: TRBV4-3; d_call: TRBD1; cdr3_nt: TGCGCCAGCAGCCAAGAATCGGCCACAGGGGCCCAGTACTTC; cdr3_aa: CASSQESATGAQYF